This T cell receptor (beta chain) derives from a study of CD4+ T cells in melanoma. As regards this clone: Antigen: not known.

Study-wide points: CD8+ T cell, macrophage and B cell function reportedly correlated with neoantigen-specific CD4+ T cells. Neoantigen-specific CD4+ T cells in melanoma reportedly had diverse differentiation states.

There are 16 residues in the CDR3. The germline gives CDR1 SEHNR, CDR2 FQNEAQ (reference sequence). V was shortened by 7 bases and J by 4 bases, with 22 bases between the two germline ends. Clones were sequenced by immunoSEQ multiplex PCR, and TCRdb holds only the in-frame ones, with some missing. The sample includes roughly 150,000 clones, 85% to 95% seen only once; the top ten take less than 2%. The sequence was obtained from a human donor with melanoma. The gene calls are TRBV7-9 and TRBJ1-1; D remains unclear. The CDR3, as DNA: TGTGCCAGCACCGTAACTTTCGGTGTTTCTGGCACTGAAGCTTTCTTT. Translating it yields CASTVTFGVSGTEAFF.